Each of the 8 T cell receptor beta chains below was sequenced from the same sample in a study of CD8 T cells in ankylosing spondylitis. Each CDR3 protein gets one entry after TCRdb re-called the 5' RACE reads with MiXCR. The data contain fewer than 250,000 distinct CDR3 sequences, about 10% of them singletons. Sequenced sample: blood, either unsorted or a sorted T cell fraction (not recorded which). The receptors were sampled from a male donor with ankylosing spondylitis or in good health (not recorded which).

The V gene is TRBV7-9, the J gene TRBJ2-7, with TRBD1 matching 9 bases. Germline CDR1 and CDR2: SEHNR and FQNEAQ (reference sequence). This CDR3 spans 15 amino acids. With 9 bases clipped from V and 3 bases from J, the junction kept 12 bases outside the gene matches. This chain's CDR3 is CARAPGTGQDYEQYF. For the CDR3, the DNA is TGTGCCAGGGCCCCCGGGACAGGGCAAGACTACGAGCAGTACTTC.

This clonotype was counted many times. V usage is TRBV29-1 and J usage is TRBJ2-7, with 9 bases fitting TRBD1. J lost 2 bases, V lost 6 bases, and 5 bases had no gene match. Germline assignment: CDR1 SQVTM and CDR2 ANQGSEA. CDR3 size: 13 residues. Here the CDR3 reads CSVTTGGTYEQYF. CDR3 in DNA: TGCAGCGTCACGACAGGGGGGACCTACGAGCAGTACTTC.

This sequence joins TRBV6-2 or TRBV6-3 and TRBJ2-1; 8 nucleotides align to TRBD1. This CDR3 comprises 15 residues. V trimming: 6 bases; J trimming: 3 bases; junction bases outside the gene matches: 7. Germline V gives CDR1 MNHEY, CDR2 SVGEGT. The CDR3 DNA sequence: TGTGCCAGCAGACCGACAGGGGACGTCTACAATGAGCAGTTCTTC. Protein sequence: CASRPTGDVYNEQFF.

This clonotype was observed many times. The chain uses TRBV7-8 and TRBJ2-1, with D possibly being TRBD1 (6 bases). CDR3 size: 13 residues. V lost 7 bases, J lost 7 bases, and 14 bases lay in between. Germline CDR1 and CDR2: SGHVS and FQNEAQ. The CDR3, as DNA: TGTGCCAGCAAACCACAGGGTCGGAATGAGCAGTTCTTC. Its translation is CASKPQGRNEQFF.

A word on this clonotype: At one boundary the junction diverges from the germline segment, which might be a read error. The chain couples TRBV20-1 to TRBJ2-1, with 8 bases fitting TRBD2. CDR1 is DFQATT and CDR2 is SNEGSKA in the germline V gene (reference sequence). This CDR3 has 17 amino acids. CDR3 residues: CCARDWAAGESYNEQFF. The CDR3 bases are TGCTGTGCTAGAGATTGGGCAGCGGGGGAGTCCTACAATGAGCAGTTCTTC.

This clonotype was detected many times. The chain recombines TRBV20-1 with TRBJ2-7; TRBD1 matches at 7 bases. The germline V gene encodes CDR1 DFQATT and CDR2 SNEGSKA (reference sequence). The CDR3 has 12 amino acids. Unmatched junction bases numbered 4, after V lost 3 bases and J lost 5 bases. The CDR3 loop is CSASKTGNEQYF. DNA for the CDR3: TGCAGTGCTAGTAAGACAGGGAACGAGCAGTACTTC.

This clonotype was seen many times. This chain uses TRBV5-1 with TRBJ1-5; D not certain. The V end was cut by 0 bases, the J end by 6 bases, with 10 bases between. CDR1 is SGHRS and CDR2 is YFSETQ in the germline V gene. The CDR3 is made up of 14 amino acids. The chain's CDR3 is CASSLGVSGQPQHF. The DNA of the CDR3 is TGCGCCAGCAGCTTGGGGGTGAGCGGTCAGCCCCAGCATTTT.

This clonotype was counted at least ten times. The V gene is TRBV29-1, the J gene TRBJ1-5; TRBD1 matches at 7 bases. The length of the CDR3 is 13 residues. Germline loops: CDR1 SQVTM, CDR2 ANQGSEA. Germline trimming cut 4 bases from V and 2 bases from J; bases unmatched to any gene: 2. This chain's CDR3 is CSVVQGGNQPQHF. For the CDR3, the DNA is TGCAGCGTTGTGCAGGGGGGCAATCAGCCCCAGCATTTT.